The clone carrying this TCR beta chain was counted a few times. Its antigen is not known. The entry originates in a study of vaccination effects on CD4 cells after COVID-19. As for the study in general: Of the BNT162b2 and mRNA-1273 vaccines, participants received two doses of one or the other.

Prior to sequencing, the ViraFEST assay stimulated PBMC with viral peptide pools, which expanded the antigen-specific CD4+ T cells. Culture proceeded for more than nine days, and CD4+ T cells were then isolated. Each vaccine recipient was nucleocapsid antibody negative and had no prior SARS-CoV-2 infection. In the cultures, half the medium was exchanged for IL-2 medium on days 3 and 7. General study results and limits: Clones from infection and from vaccination both contracted markedly late after vaccination.

The germline CDR1 and CDR2 sequences are MNHNS and SASEGT. This CDR3 comprises 15 residues. Losses at the gene ends were 5 bases for V and 7 bases for J; bases not matched to a gene: 4. TCRdb keeps only in-frame clones here, not all; method: immunoSEQ multiplex PCR. The sample lists approximately 30,000 clones; approximately 72% were seen once. The clonotype was recovered from a human donor who received a COVID-19 vaccine. The gene calls are TRBV6-1 and TRBJ1-6, with 11 positions matching TRBD1. The sample in question was CD4+ T cells from PBMCs cultured with SARS-CoV-2 spike peptides, obtained before COVID-19 vaccination. The CDR3, as DNA: TGTGCCAGCAGTTCGGGGACAGGGGGGAATTCACCCCTCCACTTT. Its translation: CASSSGTGGNSPLHF.